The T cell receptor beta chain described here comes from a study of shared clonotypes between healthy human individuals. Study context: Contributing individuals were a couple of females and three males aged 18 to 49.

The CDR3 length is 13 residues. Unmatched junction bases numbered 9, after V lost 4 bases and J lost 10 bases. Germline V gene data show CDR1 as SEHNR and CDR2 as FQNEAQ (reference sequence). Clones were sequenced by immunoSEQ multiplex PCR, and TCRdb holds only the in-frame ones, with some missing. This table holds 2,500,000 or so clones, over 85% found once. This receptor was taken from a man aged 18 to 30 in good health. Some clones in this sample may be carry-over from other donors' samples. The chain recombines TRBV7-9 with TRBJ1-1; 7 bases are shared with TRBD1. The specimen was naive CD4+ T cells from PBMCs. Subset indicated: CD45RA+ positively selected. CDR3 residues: CASSSDRASRAFF. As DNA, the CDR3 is TGTGCCAGCAGCTCTGACAGGGCTTCTCGAGCTTTCTTT.